This T cell receptor (beta chain) came from a study of a mutant IDH1 vaccine in newly diagnosed glioma. Study-wide background: Vaccination started 4-6 weeks after radiotherapy alone, or with temozolomide cycles. Most patients had radiochemotherapy with temozolomide before enrollment; others had one alone.

Comments on this clone: The antigen is undetermined.

The data were produced by immunoSEQ multiplex PCR, yet TCRdb's version contains in-frame clones alone and is incomplete. The sample has roughly 44,000 clones, around 81% seen once. CDR3 length: 16 amino acids. The ends lost 6 bases at V and 0 bases at J; junction bases unmatched: 8. CDR1 and CDR2 from the germline V gene are LNHNV and YYDKDF (reference sequence). As for time point: week 35, safety follow-up. A 20-mer mutant IDH1 peptide at 300 ug was injected subcutaneously with topical imiquimod. V usage is TRBV15 and J usage is TRBJ1-3, with 7 bases fitting TRBD1. The receptor comes from a woman between 40 and 50 years old with glioma. Some clones in this sample may be carry-over from other donors' samples. The sequenced sample was PBMCs, obtained from a glioma patient whose treatment included an IDH1 peptide vaccine. CDR3 protein: CATSQDRASSGNTIYF. The CDR3 DNA sequence: TGTGCCACCAGTCAAGACAGGGCCAGCTCTGGAAACACCATATATTTT.